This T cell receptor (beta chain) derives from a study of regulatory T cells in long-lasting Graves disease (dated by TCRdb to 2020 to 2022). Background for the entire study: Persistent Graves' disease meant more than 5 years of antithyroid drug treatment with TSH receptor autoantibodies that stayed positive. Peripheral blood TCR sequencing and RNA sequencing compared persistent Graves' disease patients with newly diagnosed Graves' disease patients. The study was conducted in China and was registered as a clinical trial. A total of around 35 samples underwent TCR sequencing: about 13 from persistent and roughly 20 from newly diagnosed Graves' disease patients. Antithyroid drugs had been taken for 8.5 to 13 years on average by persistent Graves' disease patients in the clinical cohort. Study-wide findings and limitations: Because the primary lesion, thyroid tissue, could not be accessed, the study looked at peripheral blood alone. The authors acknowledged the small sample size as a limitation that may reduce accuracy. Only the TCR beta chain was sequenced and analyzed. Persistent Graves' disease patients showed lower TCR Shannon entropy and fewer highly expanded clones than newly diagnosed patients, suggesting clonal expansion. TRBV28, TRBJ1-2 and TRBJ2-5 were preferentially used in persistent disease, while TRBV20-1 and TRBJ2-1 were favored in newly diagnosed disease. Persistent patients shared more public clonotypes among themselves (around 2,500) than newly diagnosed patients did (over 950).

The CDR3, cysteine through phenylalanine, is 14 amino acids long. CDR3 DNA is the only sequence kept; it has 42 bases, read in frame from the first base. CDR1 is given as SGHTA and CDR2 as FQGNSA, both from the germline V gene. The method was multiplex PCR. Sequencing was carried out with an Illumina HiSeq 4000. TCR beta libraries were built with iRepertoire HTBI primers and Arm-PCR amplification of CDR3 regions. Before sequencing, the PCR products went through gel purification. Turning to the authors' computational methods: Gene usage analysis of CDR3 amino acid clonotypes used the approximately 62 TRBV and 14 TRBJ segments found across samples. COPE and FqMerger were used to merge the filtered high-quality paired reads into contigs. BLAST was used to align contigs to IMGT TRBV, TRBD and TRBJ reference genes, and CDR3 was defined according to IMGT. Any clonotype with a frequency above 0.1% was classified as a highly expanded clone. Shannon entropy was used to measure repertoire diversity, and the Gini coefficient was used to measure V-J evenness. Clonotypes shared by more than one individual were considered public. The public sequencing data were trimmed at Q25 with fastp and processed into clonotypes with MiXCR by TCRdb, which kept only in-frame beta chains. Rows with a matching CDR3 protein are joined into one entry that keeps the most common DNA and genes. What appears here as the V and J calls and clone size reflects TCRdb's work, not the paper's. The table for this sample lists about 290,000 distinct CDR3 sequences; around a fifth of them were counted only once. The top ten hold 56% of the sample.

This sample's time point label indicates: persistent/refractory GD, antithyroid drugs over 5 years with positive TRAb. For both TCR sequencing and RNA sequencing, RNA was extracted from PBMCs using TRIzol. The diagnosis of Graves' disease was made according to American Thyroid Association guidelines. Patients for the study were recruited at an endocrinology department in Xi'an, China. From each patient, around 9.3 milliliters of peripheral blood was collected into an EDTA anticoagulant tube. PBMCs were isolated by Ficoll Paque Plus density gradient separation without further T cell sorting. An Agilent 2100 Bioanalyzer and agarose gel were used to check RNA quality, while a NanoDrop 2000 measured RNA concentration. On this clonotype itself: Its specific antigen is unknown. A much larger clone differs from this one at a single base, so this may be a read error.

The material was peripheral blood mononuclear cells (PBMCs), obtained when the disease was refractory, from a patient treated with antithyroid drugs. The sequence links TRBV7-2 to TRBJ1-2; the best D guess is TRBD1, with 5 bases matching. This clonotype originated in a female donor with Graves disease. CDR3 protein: CACSLSQGSGGYTF. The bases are TGTGCCTGCAGCTTATCGCAGGGATCTGGAGGCTACACCTTC. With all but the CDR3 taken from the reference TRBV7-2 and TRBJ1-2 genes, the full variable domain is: GAGVSQSPSNKVTEKGKDVELRCDPISGHTALYWYRQSLGQGLEFLIYFQGNSAPDKSGLPSDRFSAERTGGSVSTLTIQRTQQEDSAVYLCACSLSQGSGGYTFGSGTRLTVV.